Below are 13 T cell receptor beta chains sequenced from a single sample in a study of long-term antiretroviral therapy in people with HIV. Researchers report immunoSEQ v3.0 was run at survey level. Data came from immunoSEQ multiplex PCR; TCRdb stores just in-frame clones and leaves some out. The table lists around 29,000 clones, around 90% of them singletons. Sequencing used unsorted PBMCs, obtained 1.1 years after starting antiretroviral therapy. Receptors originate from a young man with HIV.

The CDR3 sequence: CASSEALSVGTQYF. In nucleotides, the CDR3 is TGTGCCAGCAGTGAAGCGCTTTCGGTGGGTACGCAGTATTTT. The rearrangement uses TRBV2 and TRBJ2-3; D call uncertain. Germline CDR1 is SNHLY and CDR2 is FYNNEI. V lost 0 bases and J lost 8, with 12 bases in between. The CDR3 is made up of 14 amino acids.

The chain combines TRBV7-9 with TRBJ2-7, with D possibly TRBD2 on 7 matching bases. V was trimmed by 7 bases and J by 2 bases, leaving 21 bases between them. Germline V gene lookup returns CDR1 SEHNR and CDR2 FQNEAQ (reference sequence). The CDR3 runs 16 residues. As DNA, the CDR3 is TGTGCCAGCACTCACATAGGGGGAGGGTTCGCCTACGAGCAGTACTTC. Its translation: CASTHIGGGFAYEQYF.

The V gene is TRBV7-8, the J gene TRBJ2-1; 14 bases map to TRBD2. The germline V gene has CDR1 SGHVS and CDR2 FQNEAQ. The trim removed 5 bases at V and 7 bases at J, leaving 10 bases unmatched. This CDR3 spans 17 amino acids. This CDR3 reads CASSARTGTSGSNEQFF. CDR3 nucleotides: TGTGCCAGCAGCGCACGTACCGGGACTAGCGGGAGTAATGAGCAGTTCTTC. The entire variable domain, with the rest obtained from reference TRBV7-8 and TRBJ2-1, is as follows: GAGVSQSPRYKVAKRGQDVALRCDPISGHVSLFWYQQALGQGPEFLTYFQNEAQLDKSGLPSDRFFAERPEGSVSTLKIQRTQQEDSAVYLCASSARTGTSGSNEQFFGPGTRLTVL.

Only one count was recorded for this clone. Written as DNA, the CDR3 is TGTGCCAGTAGTCCTCTAGCGGGGGGTAATGAGCAGTTCTTC. Amino acid sequence: CASSPLAGGNEQFF. This chain links TRBV19 with TRBJ2-1; the match to TRBD2 covers 11 bases. Losses at the gene ends were 5 bases for V and 7 bases for J; bases not matched to a gene: 4. Germline V gene sequence: CDR1 LNHDA, CDR2 SQIVND (reference sequence). There are 14 residues in the CDR3. Combining the CDR3 with reference TRBV19 and TRBJ2-1 gives the whole variable domain DGGITQSPKYLFRKEGQNVTLSCEQNLNHDAMYWYRQDPGQGLRLIYYSQIVNDFQKGDIAEGYSVSREKKESFPLTVTSAQKNPTAFYLCASSPLAGGNEQFFGPGTRLTVL.

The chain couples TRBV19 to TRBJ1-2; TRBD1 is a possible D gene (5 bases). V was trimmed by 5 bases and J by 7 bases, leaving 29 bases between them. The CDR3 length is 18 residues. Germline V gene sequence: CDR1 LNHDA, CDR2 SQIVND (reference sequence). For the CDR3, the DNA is TGTGCCAGTAGTCCCCTCGGGAAGGGGCCGGGATTAACTGGTGGCTACACCTTC. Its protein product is CASSPLGKGPGLTGGYTF.

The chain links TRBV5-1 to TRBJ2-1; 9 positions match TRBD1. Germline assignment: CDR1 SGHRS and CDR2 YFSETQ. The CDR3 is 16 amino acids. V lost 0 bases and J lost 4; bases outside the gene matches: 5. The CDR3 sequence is CASSLEGQGWYNEQFF. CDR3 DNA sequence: TGCGCCAGCAGCTTGGAAGGACAGGGGTGGTACAATGAGCAGTTCTTC.

In DNA, the CDR3 is TGCGCCAGCAACCCCCTTGGGGGGCGCACAGATACGCAGTATTTT. Protein sequence: CASNPLGGRTDTQYF. J is TRBJ2-3 and V is TRBV5-1; perhaps D is TRBD1 or TRBD2 (6 bases each). Trimming took 6 bases from V and 1 from J, leaving 15 bases between them. Germline CDR1 and CDR2: SGHRS and YFSETQ. The length of the CDR3 is 15 residues.

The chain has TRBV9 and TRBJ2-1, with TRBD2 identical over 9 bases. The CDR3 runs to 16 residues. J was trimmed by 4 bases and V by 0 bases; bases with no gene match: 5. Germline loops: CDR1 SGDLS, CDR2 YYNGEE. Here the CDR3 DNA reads TGTGCCAGCAGCGTAGCGGCTAGCGGGACATACAATGAGCAGTTCTTC. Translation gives CASSVAASGTYNEQFF. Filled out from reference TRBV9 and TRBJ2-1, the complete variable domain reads DSGVTQTPKHLITATGQRVTLRCSPRSGDLSVYWYQQSLDQGLQFLIQYYNGEERAKGNILERFSAQQFPDLHSELNLSSLELGDSALYFCASSVAASGTYNEQFFGPGTRLTVL.

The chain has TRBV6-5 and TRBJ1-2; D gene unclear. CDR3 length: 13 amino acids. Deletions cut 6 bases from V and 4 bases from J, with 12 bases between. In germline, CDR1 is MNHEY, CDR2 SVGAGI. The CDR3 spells CASRPPGLYGYTF. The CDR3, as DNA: TGTGCCAGCAGACCGCCCGGACTCTATGGCTACACCTTC.

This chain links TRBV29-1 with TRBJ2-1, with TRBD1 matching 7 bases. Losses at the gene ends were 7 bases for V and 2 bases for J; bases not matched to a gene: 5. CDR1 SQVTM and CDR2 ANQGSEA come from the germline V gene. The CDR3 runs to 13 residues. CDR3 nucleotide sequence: TGCAGCGGGGAGACAGGGACCTACAATGAGCAGTTCTTC. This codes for CSGETGTYNEQFF.

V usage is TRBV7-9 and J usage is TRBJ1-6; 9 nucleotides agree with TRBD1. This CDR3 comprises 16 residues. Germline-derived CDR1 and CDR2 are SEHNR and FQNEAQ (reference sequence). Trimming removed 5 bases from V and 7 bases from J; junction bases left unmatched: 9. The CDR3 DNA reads TGTGCCAGCAGCCCCCGGGACAGGGATACGAATTCACCCCTCCACTTT. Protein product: CASSPRDRDTNSPLHF.

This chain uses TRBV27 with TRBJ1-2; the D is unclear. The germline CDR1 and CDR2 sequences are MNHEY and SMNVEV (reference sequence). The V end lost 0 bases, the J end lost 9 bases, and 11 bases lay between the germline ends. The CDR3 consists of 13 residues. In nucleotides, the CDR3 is TGTGCCAGCAGTTTATCCGGGTCGTTGAGCTACACCTTC. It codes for CASSLSGSLSYTF.

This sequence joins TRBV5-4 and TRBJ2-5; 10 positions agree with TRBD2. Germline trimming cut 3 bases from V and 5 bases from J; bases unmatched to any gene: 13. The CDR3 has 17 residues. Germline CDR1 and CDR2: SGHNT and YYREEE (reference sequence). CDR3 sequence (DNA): TGTGCCAGCAGCTCGACCAAACTAGCGGGATGGGGGGAGACCCAGTACTTC. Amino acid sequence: CASSSTKLAGWGETQYF.